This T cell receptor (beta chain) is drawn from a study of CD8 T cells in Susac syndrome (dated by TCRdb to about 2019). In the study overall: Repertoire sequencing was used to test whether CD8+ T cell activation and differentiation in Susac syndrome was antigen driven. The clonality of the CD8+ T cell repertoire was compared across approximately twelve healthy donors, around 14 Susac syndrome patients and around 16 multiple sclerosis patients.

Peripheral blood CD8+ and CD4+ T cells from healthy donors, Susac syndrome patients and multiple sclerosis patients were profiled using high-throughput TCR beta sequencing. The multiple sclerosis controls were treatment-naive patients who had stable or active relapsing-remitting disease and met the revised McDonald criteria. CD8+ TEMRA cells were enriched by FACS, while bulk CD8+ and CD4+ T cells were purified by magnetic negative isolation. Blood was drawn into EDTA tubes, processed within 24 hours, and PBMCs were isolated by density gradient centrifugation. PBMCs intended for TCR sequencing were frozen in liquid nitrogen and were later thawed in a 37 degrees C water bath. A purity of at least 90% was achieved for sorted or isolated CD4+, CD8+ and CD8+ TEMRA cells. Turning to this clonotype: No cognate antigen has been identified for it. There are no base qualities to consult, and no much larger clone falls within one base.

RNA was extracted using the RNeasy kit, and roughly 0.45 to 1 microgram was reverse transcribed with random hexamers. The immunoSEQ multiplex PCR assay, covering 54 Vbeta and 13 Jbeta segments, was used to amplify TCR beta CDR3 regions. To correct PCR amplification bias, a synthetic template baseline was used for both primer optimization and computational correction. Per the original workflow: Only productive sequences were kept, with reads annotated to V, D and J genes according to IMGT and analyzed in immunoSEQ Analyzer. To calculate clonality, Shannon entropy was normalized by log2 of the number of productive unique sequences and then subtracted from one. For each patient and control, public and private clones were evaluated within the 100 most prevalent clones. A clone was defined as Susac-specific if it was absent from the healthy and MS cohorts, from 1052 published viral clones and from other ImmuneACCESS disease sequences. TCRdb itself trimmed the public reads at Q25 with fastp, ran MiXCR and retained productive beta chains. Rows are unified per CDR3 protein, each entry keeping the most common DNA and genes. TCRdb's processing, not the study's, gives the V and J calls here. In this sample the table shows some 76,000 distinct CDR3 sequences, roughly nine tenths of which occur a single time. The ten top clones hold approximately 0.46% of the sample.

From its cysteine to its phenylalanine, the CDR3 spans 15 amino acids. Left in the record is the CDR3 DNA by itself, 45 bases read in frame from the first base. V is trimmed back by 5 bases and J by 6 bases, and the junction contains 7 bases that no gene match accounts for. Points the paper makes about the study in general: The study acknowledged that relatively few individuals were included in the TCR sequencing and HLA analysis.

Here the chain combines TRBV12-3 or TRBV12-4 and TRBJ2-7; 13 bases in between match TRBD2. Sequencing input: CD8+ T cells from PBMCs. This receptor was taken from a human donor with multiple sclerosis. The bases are TGTGCCAGCAGTAGGACTAGCGGGAGTTTCTCCGAGCAGTACTTC. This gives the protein CASSRTSGSFSEQYF.